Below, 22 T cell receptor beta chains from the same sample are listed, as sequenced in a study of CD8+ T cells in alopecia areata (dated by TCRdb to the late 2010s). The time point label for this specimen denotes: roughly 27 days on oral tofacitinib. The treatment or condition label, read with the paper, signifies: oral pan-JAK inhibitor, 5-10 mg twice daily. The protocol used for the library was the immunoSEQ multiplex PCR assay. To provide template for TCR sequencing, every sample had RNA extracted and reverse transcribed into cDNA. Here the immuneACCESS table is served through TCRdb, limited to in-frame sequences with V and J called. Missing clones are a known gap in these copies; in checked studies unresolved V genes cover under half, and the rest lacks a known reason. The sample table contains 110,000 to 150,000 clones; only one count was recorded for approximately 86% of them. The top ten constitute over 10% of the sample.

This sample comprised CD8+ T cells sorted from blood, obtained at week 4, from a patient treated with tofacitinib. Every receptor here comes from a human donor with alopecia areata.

The CDR3 DNA is TGTGCCTGGAGTGTACGAGGTGGGCAGGGACGGTACGAGCAGTACTTC. It translates to CAWSVRGGQGRYEQYF. The V gene is TRBV30, the J gene TRBJ2-7; D could derive from TRBD1 or TRBD2 (5 bases each). Per the germline V gene, CDR1 is GTSNPN and CDR2 is SVGIG (reference sequence). This CDR3 has 16 amino acids. Between the trimmed V and J ends, which lost 0 bases and 4 bases, there was a span of 19 bases.

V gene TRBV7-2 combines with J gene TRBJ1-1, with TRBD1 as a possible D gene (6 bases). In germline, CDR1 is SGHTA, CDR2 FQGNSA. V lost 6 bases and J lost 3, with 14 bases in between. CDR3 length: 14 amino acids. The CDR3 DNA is TGTGCCAGCAGGGCCTATGGGGGCTACACTGAAGCTTTCTTT. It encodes CASRAYGGYTEAFF.

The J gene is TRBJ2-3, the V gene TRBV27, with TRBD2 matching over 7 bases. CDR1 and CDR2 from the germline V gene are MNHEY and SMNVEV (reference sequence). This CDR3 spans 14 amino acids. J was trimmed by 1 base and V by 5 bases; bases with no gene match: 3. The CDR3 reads CASSPAGGTDTQYF. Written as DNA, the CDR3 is TGTGCCAGCAGTCCCGCGGGGGGCACAGATACGCAGTATTTT.

CDR3 sequence: CASSYEDRTEAFF. CDR3 nucleotide sequence: TGTGCCAGCAGTTACGAGGACCGAACTGAAGCTTTCTTT. This sequence joins TRBV6-5 and TRBJ1-1, with D uncertain. V was shortened by 2 bases and J by 5 bases, with 9 bases between the two germline ends. The CDR3 contains 13 residues. The germline gives CDR1 MNHEY, CDR2 SVGAGI.

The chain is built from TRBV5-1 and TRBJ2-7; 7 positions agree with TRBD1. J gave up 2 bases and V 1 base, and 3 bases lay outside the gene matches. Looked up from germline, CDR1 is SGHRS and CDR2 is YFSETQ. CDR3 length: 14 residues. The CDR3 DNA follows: TGCGCCAGCAGCTTGTACAGGGGAACCTACGAGCAGTACTTC. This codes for CASSLYRGTYEQYF. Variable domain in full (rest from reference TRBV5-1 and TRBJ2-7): KAGVTQTPRYLIKTRGQQVTLSCSPISGHRSVSWYQQTPGQGLQFLFEYFSETQRNKGNFPGRFSGRQFSNSRSEMNVSTLELGDSALYLCASSLYRGTYEQYFGPGTRLTVT.

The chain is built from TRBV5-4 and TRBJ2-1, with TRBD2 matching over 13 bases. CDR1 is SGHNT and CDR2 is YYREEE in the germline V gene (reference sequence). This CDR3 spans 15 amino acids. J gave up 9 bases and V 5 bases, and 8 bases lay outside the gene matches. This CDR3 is CASSRTSGSMIEQFF. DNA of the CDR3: TGTGCCAGCAGTCGGACTAGCGGGAGTATGATTGAGCAGTTCTTC.

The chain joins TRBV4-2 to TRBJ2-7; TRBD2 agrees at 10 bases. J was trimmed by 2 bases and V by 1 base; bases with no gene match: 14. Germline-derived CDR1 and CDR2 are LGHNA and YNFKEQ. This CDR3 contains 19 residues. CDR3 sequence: CASSQGGLYGLAVTYEQYF. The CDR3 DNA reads TGTGCCAGCAGCCAAGGGGGGTTATACGGACTAGCGGTAACCTACGAGCAGTACTTC.

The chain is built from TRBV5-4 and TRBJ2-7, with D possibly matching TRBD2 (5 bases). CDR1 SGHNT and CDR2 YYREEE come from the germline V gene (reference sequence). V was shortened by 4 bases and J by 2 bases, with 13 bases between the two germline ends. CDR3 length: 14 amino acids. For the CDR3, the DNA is TGTGCCAGCAGCCAGAGGGATACCCCCTACGAGCAGTACTTC. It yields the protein CASSQRDTPYEQYF. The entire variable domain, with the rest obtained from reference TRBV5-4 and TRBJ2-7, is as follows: ETGVTQSPTHLIKTRGQQVTLRCSSQSGHNTVSWYQQALGQGPQFIFQYYREEENGRGNFPPRFSGLQFPNYSSELNVNALELDDSALYLCASSQRDTPYEQYFGPGTRLTVT.

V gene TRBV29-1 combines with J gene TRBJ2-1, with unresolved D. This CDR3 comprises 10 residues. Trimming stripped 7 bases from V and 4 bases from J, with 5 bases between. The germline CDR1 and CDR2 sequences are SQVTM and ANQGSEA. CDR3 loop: CSDSYNEQFF. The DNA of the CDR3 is TGCAGCGACTCGTACAATGAGCAGTTCTTC.

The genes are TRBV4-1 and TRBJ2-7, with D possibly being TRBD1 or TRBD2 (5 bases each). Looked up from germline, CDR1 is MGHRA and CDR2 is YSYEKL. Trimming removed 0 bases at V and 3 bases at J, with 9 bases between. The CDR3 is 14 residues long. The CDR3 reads CASSQEGRHYEQYF. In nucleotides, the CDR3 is TGCGCCAGCAGCCAAGAGGGACGGCACTACGAGCAGTACTTC.

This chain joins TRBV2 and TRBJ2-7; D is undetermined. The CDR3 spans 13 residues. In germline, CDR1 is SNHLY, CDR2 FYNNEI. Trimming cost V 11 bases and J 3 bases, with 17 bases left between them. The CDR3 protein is CAGRLRGRYEQYF. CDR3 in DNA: TGTGCCGGACGGCTGCGCGGACGCTACGAGCAGTACTTC.

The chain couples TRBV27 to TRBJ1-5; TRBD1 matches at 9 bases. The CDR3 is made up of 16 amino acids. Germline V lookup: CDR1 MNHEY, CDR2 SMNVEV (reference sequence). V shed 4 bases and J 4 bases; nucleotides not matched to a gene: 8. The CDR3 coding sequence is TGTGCCAGCAGTTCCCGGACAGGGGTTAGGAATCAGCCCCAGCATTTT. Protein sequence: CASSSRTGVRNQPQHF.

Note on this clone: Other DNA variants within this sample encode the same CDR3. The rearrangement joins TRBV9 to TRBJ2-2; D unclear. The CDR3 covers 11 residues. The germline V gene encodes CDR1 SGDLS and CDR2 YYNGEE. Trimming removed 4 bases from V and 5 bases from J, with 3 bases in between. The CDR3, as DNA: TGTGCCAGCAGCCGTACCGGGGAGCTGTTTTTT. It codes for CASSRTGELFF.

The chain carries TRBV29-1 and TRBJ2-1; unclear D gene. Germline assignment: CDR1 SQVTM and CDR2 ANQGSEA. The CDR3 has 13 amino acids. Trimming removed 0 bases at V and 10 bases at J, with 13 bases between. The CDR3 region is CSVEDLYPSEQFF. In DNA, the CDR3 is TGCAGCGTTGAAGATCTTTACCCAAGCGAGCAGTTCTTC.

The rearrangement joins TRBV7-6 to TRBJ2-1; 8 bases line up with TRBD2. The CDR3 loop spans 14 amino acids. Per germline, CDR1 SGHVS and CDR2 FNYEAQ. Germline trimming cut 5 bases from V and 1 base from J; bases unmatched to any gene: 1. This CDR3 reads CASSTSGSYNEQFF. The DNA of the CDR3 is TGTGCCAGCAGCACTAGCGGTTCCTACAATGAGCAGTTCTTC.

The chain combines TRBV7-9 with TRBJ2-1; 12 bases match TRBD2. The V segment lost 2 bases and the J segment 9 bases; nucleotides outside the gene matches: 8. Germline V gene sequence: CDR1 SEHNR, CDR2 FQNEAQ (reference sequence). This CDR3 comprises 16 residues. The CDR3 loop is CASSLTNLAGGVEQFF. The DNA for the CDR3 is TGTGCCAGCAGCTTAACTAATCTAGCGGGAGGGGTTGAGCAGTTCTTC.

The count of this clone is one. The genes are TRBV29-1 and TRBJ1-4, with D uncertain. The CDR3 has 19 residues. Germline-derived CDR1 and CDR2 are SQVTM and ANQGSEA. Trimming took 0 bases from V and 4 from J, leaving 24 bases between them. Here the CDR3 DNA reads TGCAGCGTTGAAGATCCCGAGGCAGGCCCGACCGATGGTAATGAAAAACTGTTTTTT. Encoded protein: CSVEDPEAGPTDGNEKLFF.

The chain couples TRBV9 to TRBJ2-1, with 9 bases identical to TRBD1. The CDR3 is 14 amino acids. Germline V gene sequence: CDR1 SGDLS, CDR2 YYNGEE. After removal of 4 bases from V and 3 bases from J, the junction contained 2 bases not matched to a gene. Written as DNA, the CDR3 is TGTGCCAGCAGCAGACAGGGGGTCTACAATGAGCAGTTCTTC. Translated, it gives CASSRQGVYNEQFF.

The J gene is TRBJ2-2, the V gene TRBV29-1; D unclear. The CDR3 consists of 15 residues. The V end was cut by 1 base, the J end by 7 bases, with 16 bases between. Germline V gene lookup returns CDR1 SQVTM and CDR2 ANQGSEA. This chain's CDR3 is CSVEVAGEAVGELFF. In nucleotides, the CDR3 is TGCAGCGTTGAAGTGGCTGGAGAGGCGGTCGGGGAGCTGTTTTTT.

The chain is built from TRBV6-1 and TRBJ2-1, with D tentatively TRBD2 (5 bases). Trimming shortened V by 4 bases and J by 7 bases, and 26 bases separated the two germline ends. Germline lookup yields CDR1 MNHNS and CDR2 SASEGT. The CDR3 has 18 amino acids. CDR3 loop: CASSGGKDYYLPENEQFF. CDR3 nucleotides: TGTGCCAGCAGTGGAGGAAAAGACTACTACCTTCCCGAGAATGAGCAGTTCTTC.

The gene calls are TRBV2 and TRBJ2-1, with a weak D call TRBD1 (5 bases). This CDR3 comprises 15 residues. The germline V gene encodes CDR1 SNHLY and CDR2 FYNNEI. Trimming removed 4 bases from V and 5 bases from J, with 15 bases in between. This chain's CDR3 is CASSVSQGQNNEQFF. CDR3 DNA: TGTGCCAGCAGTGTCTCTCAGGGCCAAAACAATGAGCAGTTCTTC. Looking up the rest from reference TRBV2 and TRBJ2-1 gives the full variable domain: EPEVTQTPSHQVTQMGQEVILRCVPISNHLYFYWYRQILGQKVEFLVSFYNNEISEKSEIFDDQFSVERPDGSNFTLKIRSTKLEDSAMYFCASSVSQGQNNEQFFGPGTRLTVL.

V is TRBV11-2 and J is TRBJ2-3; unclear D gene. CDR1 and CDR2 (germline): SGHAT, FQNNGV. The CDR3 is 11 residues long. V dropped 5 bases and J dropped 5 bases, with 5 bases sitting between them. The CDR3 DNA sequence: TGTGCCAGCAGCCCACAAGATACGCAGTATTTT. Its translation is CASSPQDTQYF.